This T cell receptor beta chain was recovered during a study of shared clonotypes between healthy human individuals. Across the whole study: Aged 18 to 49, the donors were two women and three men.

Per the germline V gene, CDR1 is MNHNY and CDR2 is SVGAGI (reference sequence). The CDR3 loop spans 14 amino acids. Clones were sequenced by immunoSEQ multiplex PCR, and TCRdb holds only the in-frame ones, with some missing. Here the sample spans about 480,000 clones, more than 65% being singletons. All of the donors resided in Nashville, Tennessee, and each was a Caucasian adult. This clone was found once. Relative to the germline gene, one junction end is altered; a read error may explain this. The receptor comes from a woman in her thirties or forties in good health. Some clones in this sample may be carry-over from other donors' samples. The chain joins TRBV6-6 to TRBJ1-4, with 8 bases aligning to TRBD1. The sample consisted of PBMCs. DNA for the CDR3: TGTGCCATCAGTGAGGGACAGGATAATGAAAAACTGTTTTTT. Amino acid sequence: CAISEGQDNEKLFF.